This T cell receptor beta chain was captured by sequencing in a study of cytomegalovirus exposure and HLA in healthy donors. Study-wide findings and caveats: Sequencing likely caused a cluster of highly shared sequence variants. CMV serostatus alone was available as immune exposure information. Further analysis was carried out later, and it showed several of the most significant clusters appearing linked to common viral pathogens.

PCR involved 60 Vbeta and 13 Jbeta primers. The method was immunoSEQ multiplex PCR; TCRdb's version includes in-frame clones alone and lacks a portion of them. The table includes approximately 130,000 clones, 82% detected once. The V gene's germline CDR1 is SGHRS and CDR2 YFSETQ. This CDR3 spans 22 amino acids. As concerns this clone: Antigen: not known. One end of the junction fails to match germline, which may point to a read error.

The rearrangement uses TRBV5-1 and TRBJ2-6; 8 nucleotides align to TRBD2. The sequenced sample was PBMCs. The sequence derives from a woman younger than 35 in good health and CMV-seronegative. The CDR3 DNA follows: TGCGCCAGCAGCTTGGCCGCTCTTCGGCGGGGGGTCGAATCTTCTGGGGCCAACGGCCTGACTTTC. Translation gives CASSLAALRRGVESSGANGLTF.